This passage covers 26 T cell receptor beta chains from one sample sequenced in a study of OX40 agonist ivuxolimab in advanced cancers. Generated by immunoSEQ multiplex PCR, the TCRdb table keeps only in-frame clones and is missing some. The data show more than 45,000 clones, with about 87% seen just once and approximately 11% held by the top ten. Specimen: CD4+ or CD8+ T cells sorted from blood, collected in a trial of the OX40 agonist ivuxolimab. Receptors originate from an adult with an advanced solid tumor such as melanoma, head and neck, liver or kidney cancer.

V usage is TRBV29-1 and J usage is TRBJ2-1; 7 nucleotides line up with TRBD2. The CDR3 has 15 residues. Unmatched junction bases numbered 9, after V lost 7 bases and J lost 0 bases. Germline V gene data show CDR1 as SQVTM and CDR2 as ANQGSEA. The CDR3 region is CSARGKLYSYNEQFF. The CDR3 nucleotides are TGCAGCGCGCGGGGGAAACTCTACTCCTACAATGAGCAGTTCTTC.

CDR3 in DNA: TGTGCCAGTGGAGGGTTCAAGGGCAATCAGCCCCAGCATTTT. It translates to CASGGFKGNQPQHF. The chain joins TRBV19 to TRBJ1-5; D ambiguous. The V end lost 8 bases, the J end lost 2 bases, and 13 bases lay between the germline ends. This CDR3 is 14 amino acids long. The germline V gene encodes CDR1 LNHDA and CDR2 SQIVND (reference sequence).

This chain links TRBV27 with TRBJ1-1, with unresolved D. V lost 4 bases, J lost 0 bases, and 12 bases lay in between. Germline V gene data show CDR1 as MNHEY and CDR2 as SMNVEV (reference sequence). The CDR3 runs 15 residues. CDR3 sequence (DNA): TGTGCCAGCAGTTCCCGGCAGCGGATGAACACTGAAGCTTTCTTT. This gives the protein CASSSRQRMNTEAFF.

Notes on this clone: A far larger clone is off by one base, so a read error is likely. This chain connects TRBV5-4 to TRBJ1-5; D call uncertain. Germline assignment: CDR1 SGHNT and CDR2 YYREEE (reference sequence). The CDR3 is 14 amino acids. V was trimmed by 4 bases and J by 9 bases, leaving 17 bases between them. CDR3 DNA: TGTGCCAGCAGCCAAGAACGGGAGTATGGGCCCCAGCATTTT. As protein: CASSQEREYGPQHF.

This clone was seen only once. The V gene is TRBV5-1, the J gene TRBJ2-7, with D hard to call. The V gene lost 3 bases and the J gene lost 5 bases, with 9 bases spanning the gap. Germline V lookup: CDR1 SGHRS, CDR2 YFSETQ. The CDR3 spans 12 residues. CDR3 sequence (DNA): TGCGCCAGCAGCTCCAGCCGCCACGAGCAGTACTTC. It is translated as CASSSSRHEQYF.

The rearrangement uses TRBV7-3 and TRBJ2-5, with 13 bases lining up with TRBD2. V lost 6 bases, J lost 9 bases, and 7 bases stayed unmatched. CDR1 SGHTA and CDR2 FQGTGA come from the germline V gene. This CDR3 is built from 14 residues. CDR3: CASSGLAGVAPQYF. The CDR3 DNA is TGTGCCAGCAGTGGACTAGCGGGGGTGGCACCCCAGTACTTC.

The chain links TRBV11-2 to TRBJ2-7; TRBD2 matches 8 bases. V lost 6 bases to trimming and J lost 1 base; unmatched junction nucleotides: 8. The CDR3 runs 15 residues. The V gene's germline CDR1 is SGHAT and CDR2 FQNNGV. The CDR3 loop is CASRLREGFSYEQYF. The CDR3 nucleotides are TGTGCCAGCAGATTACGGGAGGGGTTTTCCTACGAGCAGTACTTC.

The chain carries TRBV5-1 and TRBJ2-3; 7 nucleotides align to TRBD2. The CDR3 covers 15 residues. V was clipped by 0 bases and J by 0 bases; unmatched bases: 1. Germline V gives CDR1 SGHRS, CDR2 YFSETQ. CDR3 bases: TGCGCCAGCAGCTTGGAACTAGCGAGCACAGATACGCAGTATTTT. Its protein product is CASSLELASTDTQYF.

V gene TRBV5-1 combines with J gene TRBJ2-1; 14 positions agree with TRBD2. This CDR3 has 16 amino acids. With V trimmed by 3 bases and J by 8 bases, 7 bases remained unmatched. Germline V gives CDR1 SGHRS, CDR2 YFSETQ. Here the CDR3 DNA reads TGCGCCAGCAGCTACCTGACTAGCGGGGGGGTCGATGAGCAGTTCTTC. It is translated as CASSYLTSGGVDEQFF.

This rearrangement joins TRBV15 to TRBJ2-7; D ambiguous. CDR3 length: 14 amino acids. The V gene's germline CDR1 is LNHNV and CDR2 YYDKDF (reference sequence). V was cut by 0 bases and J by 3 bases, with 9 bases left in between. CDR3 region: CATSRDELHYEQYF. The CDR3 nucleotides read TGTGCCACCAGCAGAGATGAGCTGCACTACGAGCAGTACTTC. Drawing the rest from reference TRBV15 and TRBJ2-7, the complete variable domain is DAMVIQNPRYQVTQFGKPVTLSCSQTLNHNVMYWYQQKSSQAPKLLFHYYDKDFNNEADTPDNFQSRRPNTSFCFLDIRSPGLGDTAMYLCATSRDELHYEQYFGPGTRLTVT.

This clone was counted between two and nine times. The V call is TRBV4-3, the J call TRBJ1-2; the D gene is possibly TRBD1 (5 bases). The CDR3 spans 15 residues. Germline V CDR1 and CDR2: LGHNA, YSLEER. Trimming took off 2 bases at V and 8 bases at J, with 18 bases between the two ends. The CDR3 region is CASSQRDRGPWGYTF. The CDR3, as DNA: TGCGCCAGCAGCCAAAGGGACCGCGGGCCCTGGGGCTACACCTTC.

This clone occurred once. The chain employs TRBV4-3 and TRBJ1-5, with D possibly being TRBD1 (5 bases). Trimming stripped 0 bases from V and 5 bases from J, with 11 bases between. Germline V CDR1 and CDR2: LGHNA, YSLEER. The CDR3 length is 15 residues. The CDR3 nucleotides read TGCGCCAGCAGCCAAGAATTAAGGGGTCATCAGCCCCAGCATTTT. Translated, it gives CASSQELRGHQPQHF.

The V gene is TRBV27, the J gene TRBJ1-4; TRBD1 might be the D (6 bases). The CDR3 is made up of 15 amino acids. The V and J ends lost 8 bases and 8 bases respectively, with 21 bases between them. The germline CDR1 and CDR2 sequences are MNHEY and SMNVEV (reference sequence). In DNA, the CDR3 is TGTGCCAGCGGAGGGGCGGGACACCTAGGAGAAAAACTGTTTTTT. Amino acid sequence: CASGGAGHLGEKLFF. The whole variable domain, remainder taken from reference TRBV27 and TRBJ1-4, is EAQVTQNPRYLITVTGKKLTVTCSQNMNHEYMSWYRQDPGLGLRQIYYSMNVEVTDKGDVPEGYKVSRKEKRNFPLILESPSPNQTSLYFCASGGAGHLGEKLFFGSGTQLSVL.

This chain links TRBV7-7 with TRBJ2-5; D remains ambiguous. V lost 3 bases and J lost 7, with 9 bases in between. This CDR3 spans 12 amino acids. Germline V gene data show CDR1 as SSHAT and CDR2 as FNYEAQ (reference sequence). The DNA of the CDR3 is TGTGCCAGCAGCTTTGGGCCGGGGACCCAGTACTTC. It encodes CASSFGPGTQYF.

CDR3: CASSDDSCSGGSAKNIQYF. DNA of the CDR3: TGTGCCAGCAGTGACGACTCGTGTTCCGGGGGTAGTGCCAAAAACATTCAGTACTTC. The chain carries TRBV6-4 and TRBJ2-4; possibly TRBD2 for D (6 bases). Trimming pared 2 bases from V and 1 base from J, leaving 21 bases between. Germline V gives CDR1 MRHNA, CDR2 SNTAGT. The CDR3 runs to 19 residues.

The gene calls are TRBV6-5 and TRBJ2-7; D is perhaps TRBD2 (5 bases). Germline CDR1 and CDR2: MNHEY and SVGAGI. Trimming left V 0 bases short and J 5 bases short, with 8 bases between. The CDR3 is 13 residues long. CDR3 in DNA: TGTGCCAGCAGTTACTCCCCGGGAAACGAGCAGTACTTC. Translated, it gives CASSYSPGNEQYF.

The chain recombines TRBV6-5 with TRBJ1-6; TRBD1 might be the D (5 bases). CDR3 size: 15 residues. V was shortened by 0 bases and J by 7 bases, with 10 bases between the two germline ends. CDR1 is MNHEY, CDR2 SVGAGI, per germline. The CDR3 loop reads CASSYSTAANSPLHF. The CDR3 DNA reads as TGTGCCAGCAGTTACTCGACAGCGGCAAATTCACCCCTCCACTTT.

This chain connects TRBV10-2 to TRBJ2-2, with unresolved D. V dropped 5 bases and J dropped 5 bases, with 9 bases sitting between them. CDR1 WSHSY and CDR2 SAAADI come from the germline V gene. The CDR3 sequence is 13 residues long. The CDR3 reads CASSLEKTGELFF. The CDR3 bases are TGCGCCAGCAGTCTAGAGAAGACCGGGGAGCTGTTTTTT.

The chain has TRBV13 and TRBJ1-2; D uncertain. V gave up 1 base and J gave up 0 bases, with 3 bases separating them. CDR3 length: 13 amino acids. Germline V gives CDR1 PRHDT, CDR2 FYEKMQ (reference sequence). In nucleotides, the CDR3 is TGTGCCAGCAGCTTAGTCCCTAACTATGGCTACACCTTC. This gives the protein CASSLVPNYGYTF.

By proportion, this clone is large. The V and J genes are TRBV4-1 and TRBJ1-1; D ambiguous. The CDR3 is 15 amino acids. Germline-derived CDR1 and CDR2 are MGHRA and YSYEKL. The V gene lost 0 bases and the J gene lost 1 base, with 9 bases spanning the gap. This CDR3 reads CASSQEMGTNTEAFF. The CDR3 region has the DNA TGCGCCAGCAGCCAAGAAATGGGAACGAACACTGAAGCTTTCTTT.

The rearrangement joins TRBV19 to TRBJ1-1, with 7 bases matching TRBD1. Germline loops: CDR1 LNHDA, CDR2 SQIVND (reference sequence). The CDR3 extends over 13 amino acids. V was pared by 6 bases and J by 7 bases, with 8 bases of the junction left unmatched. The CDR3 coding sequence is TGTGCCAGTAGCGTGACAGGGATGGATGAAGCTTTCTTT. Translation: CASSVTGMDEAFF.

The rearrangement links TRBV5-1 to TRBJ1-2; 7 bases fit TRBD1. After removal of 0 bases from V and 4 bases from J, the junction contained 3 bases not matched to a gene. The CDR3 covers 14 residues. The germline V gene encodes CDR1 SGHRS and CDR2 YFSETQ. The CDR3 sequence: CASSLDRGGYGYTF. CDR3 DNA: TGCGCCAGCAGCTTGGACAGGGGAGGCTATGGCTACACCTTC.

V usage is TRBV30 and J usage is TRBJ2-5, with D hard to call. The CDR3 is 13 residues long. V was cut by 6 bases and J by 2 bases, with 13 bases left in between. Germline CDR1 and CDR2: GTSNPN and SVGIG (reference sequence). CDR3 region: CACSQDEQETQYF. The CDR3 coding sequence is TGTGCCTGCTCACAAGACGAACAAGAGACCCAGTACTTC.

The rearrangement uses TRBV5-6 and TRBJ1-5; weak D call: TRBD1 (6 bases). The CDR3 spans 14 residues. Trimming pared 4 bases from V and 5 bases from J, leaving 13 bases between. Per germline, CDR1 SGHDT and CDR2 YYEEEE. CDR3 nucleotide sequence: TGTGCCAGCAGCCCCGGGGGCGCGGATCAGCCCCAGCATTTT. Its protein is CASSPGGADQPQHF.

The chain joins TRBV9 to TRBJ2-3, with 11 bases that match TRBD2. V lost 0 bases and J lost 2; bases outside the gene matches: 2. The length of the CDR3 is 16 residues. Germline V lookup: CDR1 SGDLS, CDR2 YYNGEE. CDR3 in DNA: TGTGCCAGCAGCGTAGTTAGCGGGGGGGCCACAGATACGCAGTATTTT. Translating gives CASSVVSGGATDTQYF.

V is TRBV5-4 and J is TRBJ2-2; D not resolved. Germline CDR1 reads SGHNT; CDR2 reads YYREEE (reference sequence). This CDR3 comprises 15 residues. V lost 2 bases to trimming and J lost 2 bases, with 10 bases between them. CDR3 region: CASSFRQYNTGELFF. CDR3 in DNA: TGTGCCAGCAGCTTTAGGCAGTATAACACCGGGGAGCTGTTTTTT.